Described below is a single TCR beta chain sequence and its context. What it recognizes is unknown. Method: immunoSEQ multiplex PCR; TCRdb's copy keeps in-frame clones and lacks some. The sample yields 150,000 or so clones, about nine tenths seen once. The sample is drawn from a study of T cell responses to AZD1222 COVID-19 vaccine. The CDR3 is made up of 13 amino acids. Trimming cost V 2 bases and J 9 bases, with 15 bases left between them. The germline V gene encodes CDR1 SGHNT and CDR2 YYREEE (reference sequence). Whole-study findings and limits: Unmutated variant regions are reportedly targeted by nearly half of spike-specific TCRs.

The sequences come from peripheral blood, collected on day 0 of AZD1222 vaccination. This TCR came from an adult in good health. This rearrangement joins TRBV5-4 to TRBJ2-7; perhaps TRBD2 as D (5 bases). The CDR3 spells CASSFMDLGGQYF. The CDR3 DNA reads TGTGCCAGCAGCTTCATGGACTTGGGTGGGCAGTACTTC.